Many counts were recorded for the clone carrying this TCR beta chain. CDR1 is LNHNV, CDR2 YYDKDF, per germline (reference sequence). The trim removed 1 base at V and 3 bases at J, leaving 9 bases unmatched. The CDR3 runs 17 residues. The sample belongs to a study of regulatory T cells in long-lasting Graves disease. Specified time point: newly diagnosed GD, antithyroid drugs for less than 3 months. There was RNA extracted from PBMCs, and the TCR library was made from it. Building of the TCR beta libraries involved iRepertoire HTBI primers and Arm-PCR of CDR3 regions. MiXCR was run by TCRdb on the multiplex PCR reads, yielding one entry per CDR3 protein. The top ten hold about 23% of the sample, which has fewer than 550,000 distinct CDR3 sequences, around 15% seen once. These same records also appear under a second study, on T cells in Graves' hyperthyroidism and ophthalmopathy.

The TCR sequence derives from a woman in her late teens or twenties with Graves disease. The specimen was peripheral blood mononuclear cells (PBMCs), collected at new diagnosis, from a patient treated with antithyroid drugs. V usage is TRBV15 and J usage is TRBJ2-7; 10 nucleotides align to TRBD2. The CDR3: CATSRGAGGSGIYEQYF. The CDR3 coding sequence is TGTGCCACCAGCAGAGGAGCGGGAGGGTCTGGAATCTACGAGCAGTACTTC.